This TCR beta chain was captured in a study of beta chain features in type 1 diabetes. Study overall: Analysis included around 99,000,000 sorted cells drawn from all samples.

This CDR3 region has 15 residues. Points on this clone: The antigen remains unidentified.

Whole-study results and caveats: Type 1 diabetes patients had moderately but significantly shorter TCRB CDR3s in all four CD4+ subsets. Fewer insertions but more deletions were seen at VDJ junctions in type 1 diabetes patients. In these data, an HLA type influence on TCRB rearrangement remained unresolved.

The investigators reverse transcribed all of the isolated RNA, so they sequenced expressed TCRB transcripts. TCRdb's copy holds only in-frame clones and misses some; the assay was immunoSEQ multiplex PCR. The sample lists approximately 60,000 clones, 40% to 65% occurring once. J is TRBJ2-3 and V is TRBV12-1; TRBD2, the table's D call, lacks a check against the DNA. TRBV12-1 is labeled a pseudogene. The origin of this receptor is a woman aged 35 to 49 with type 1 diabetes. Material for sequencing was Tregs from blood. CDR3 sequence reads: CASSSNEGSTDTQYF. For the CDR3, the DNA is TGTGCCAGCAGCTCCAACGAGGGCAGCACAGATACGCAGTATTTT.